Detailed here is one T cell receptor beta chain. This entry is derived from a study of T-cell reconstitution after alpha-beta-depleted transplantation in children. Unique molecular identifiers were incorporated into the prepared TCRbeta library. TCRdb reanalysed the PCR reads using MiXCR and keeps one entry per CDR3 protein. The table has 500,000 or so distinct CDR3 sequences, over 25% seen once. The CDR3 is 15 residues long. CDR1 is SGHTA, CDR2 FQGNSA, per germline. The source material was PBMCs from the stem cell graft donor, sampled from the stem cell graft. The chain combines TRBV7-2 with TRBJ2-3, with 9 nucleotides matching TRBD1. The DNA end lines up better with TRBJ2-7; the J call may be wrong. This receptor was taken from a human donor who donated a stem cell graft to a child with aplastic anemia. The CDR3 sequence is CASSSPDRGSYEQYF. The CDR3 DNA reads TGTGCCAGCAGCTCACCTGACAGGGGGAGCTACGAGCAGTACTTC.